The T cell receptor beta chain under discussion was sequenced for a study of T cells in Graves' hyperthyroidism and ophthalmopathy. Study-level information: Peripheral blood was drawn at first diagnosis, prior to all treatment.

Amplified TCR beta CDR3 regions derived from RNA transcripts. TCR CDR3 underwent first-round RT-PCR with the HTBI primer set. TCRdb used MiXCR to reprocess the multiplex PCR reads, holding one entry per CDR3 protein. There are around 610,000 distinct CDR3 sequences in the sample; under 15% occur only once, and around 4% lies in the top ten. The sample holds many counts of this clonotype. Its antigen is as yet unknown. In germline, CDR1 is MNHNS, CDR2 SASEGT. CDR3 length: 13 residues. V was shortened by 6 bases and J by 5 bases, with 13 bases between the two germline ends. Diagnostic assessment was based on clinical symptoms, serum thyroxine and TRAb, thyroid ultrasound and orbital computed tomography. Study-level points and caveats: Ophthalmopathy could be told apart from stable hyperthyroidism with a 13 V-J model. Researchers found most expanded thyroid clonotypes above 0.001 in blood as well.

The chain recombines TRBV6-1 with TRBJ2-5, with no clear D. Sequencing used blood. This receptor was obtained from a woman between 40 and 50 years old with Graves' ophthalmopathy. CDR3 sequence (DNA): TGTGCCAGCAGCGACTTACTCGTCGAGACCCAGTACTTC. Its translation: CASSDLLVETQYF.